Presented here are 5 T cell receptor beta chains from one specimen sequenced in a study of CD8+CD57+ T cells in acquired aplastic anemia. CD8+CD57+ cell expansion had been shown by flow cytometry in patients chosen for sequencing. Genomic DNA acted as the template from which TCR beta VDJ combination and CDR3 sequence profiling were carried out. One entry per CDR3 protein results from TCRdb running MiXCR on the reads. The repertoire holds about 160,000 distinct CDR3 sequences, with about 45% as singletons. Sequencing used sorted CD4+, CD8+, or CD8+CD57+ T cells (not recorded which) from PBMCs. The receptors here all came from a human donor with aplastic anemia.

As regards this clonotype: One end of the junction fails to match germline, which may point to a read error. This chain uses TRBV5-1 with TRBJ2-3; D may be TRBD2 (6 bases). The germline CDR1 and CDR2 sequences are SGHRS and YFSETQ. The CDR3 totals 14 residues. CDR3 coding DNA: TGCGCCAGCAGCTTGAGTAGCGGCACGGATACGCAGTATTTT. It translates to CASSLSSGTDTQYF.

A word on this clonotype: A read error may explain this, as a much larger clone is one base away. V and J are TRBV9 and TRBJ2-4, with D possibly called TRBD1 or TRBD2 (7 bases each). The CDR3 is 18 residues long. The germline gives CDR1 SGDLS, CDR2 YYNGEE. The V gene lost 3 bases and the J gene lost 0 bases, with 19 bases spanning the gap. CDR3 loop: CASSEGGGVHLAKNIQYF. CDR3 in DNA: TGTGCCAGCAGCGAGGGAGGGGGCGTTCACTTAGCCAAAAACATTCAGTACTTC.

The genes are TRBV2 and TRBJ2-7; 10 nucleotides match TRBD1. This CDR3 comprises 13 residues. Per germline, CDR1 SNHLY and CDR2 FYNNEI. Trimming took 8 bases from V and 6 from J; bases not matched to a gene: 7. In nucleotides, the CDR3 is TGTGCCAGCGGGTCGGGGACAGGGGTCGAGCAGTACTTC. This encodes CASGSGTGVEQYF. The entire variable domain, with the rest obtained from reference TRBV2 and TRBJ2-7, is as follows: EPEVTQTPSHQVTQMGQEVILRCVPISNHLYFYWYRQILGQKVEFLVSFYNNEISEKSEIFDDQFSVERPDGSNFTLKIRSTKLEDSAMYFCASGSGTGVEQYFGPGTRLTVT.

The genes are TRBV7-9 and TRBJ2-7; D is possibly TRBD2 (5 bases). The CDR3 totals 13 residues. V was cut by 5 bases and J by 2 bases, with 10 bases left in between. In germline, CDR1 is SEHNR, CDR2 FQNEAQ (reference sequence). Here the CDR3 DNA reads TGTGCCAGCAGCACCCCCGGGACCTACGAGCAGTACTTC. It is translated as CASSTPGTYEQYF.

This clonotype was counted ten times or more. This sequence joins TRBV7-2 and TRBJ1-5; D uncertain. CDR1 and CDR2 (germline): SGHTA, FQGNSA. Trimming removed 5 bases from V and 0 bases from J, with 11 bases in between. The CDR3 runs 15 residues. CDR3 residues: CASSEGVNSNQPQHF. The CDR3 DNA is TGTGCCAGCAGCGAGGGAGTTAATAGCAATCAGCCCCAGCATTTT. Full variable domain (remainder filled in from reference TRBV7-2 and TRBJ1-5): GAGVSQSPSNKVTEKGKDVELRCDPISGHTALYWYRQSLGQGLEFLIYFQGNSAPDKSGLPSDRFSAERTGGSVSTLTIQRTQQEDSAVYLCASSEGVNSNQPQHFGDGTRLSIL.